Each of the 10 T cell receptor beta chains below was sequenced from the same sample in a study of siplizumab effects on memory and regulatory T cells. Clones were sequenced by immunoSEQ multiplex PCR, and TCRdb holds only the in-frame ones, with some missing. The sample gives approximately 10,000 clones, more than 45% of which show up once; 35% to 45% is in the top ten. For 6 days at 37°C, the mixed lymphocyte reaction cells were kept in coculture. Their recognized antigens are unknown. The sample comprised CFSE-low (dividing) CD8+ T cells sorted from an allogeneic mixed lymphocyte reaction. These receptors originate from a human donor in good health; the cells came from an allogeneic mixed lymphocyte reaction. Some clones in this sample may be carry-over from other donors' samples.

The gene calls are TRBV4-2 and TRBJ2-7; 14 positions agree with TRBD2. After removal of 5 bases from V and 2 bases from J, the junction contained 8 bases not matched to a gene. Per germline, CDR1 LGHNA and CDR2 YNFKEQ. The CDR3 contains 17 residues. The CDR3 reads CASSLPGLAGVPYEQYF. The DNA of the CDR3 is TGTGCCAGCAGCTTACCGGGACTAGCGGGAGTACCCTACGAGCAGTACTTC.

This clone has more than one count but fewer than ten. Different DNA sequences within this sample yield the same CDR3. The chain has TRBV19 and TRBJ2-7, with 9 positions matching TRBD1. J gave up 3 bases and V 5 bases, and 5 bases lay outside the gene matches. The V gene's germline CDR1 is LNHDA and CDR2 SQIVND (reference sequence). This CDR3 is 14 amino acids long. CDR3 in amino acids: CASSPGQGGYEQYF. For the CDR3, the DNA is TGTGCCAGTAGTCCGGGACAGGGTGGCTACGAGCAGTACTTC.

The V call is TRBV27, the J call TRBJ2-2; TRBD2 agrees at 12 bases. The germline V gene encodes CDR1 MNHEY and CDR2 SMNVEV (reference sequence). J gave up 8 bases and V 5 bases, and 9 bases lay outside the gene matches. The CDR3 is 16 residues long. The CDR3 DNA reads TGTGCCAGCAGTGTACTCCTAGCGGGAGGGCCTGGGGAGCTGTTTTTT. Its protein product is CASSVLLAGGPGELFF.

This chain uses TRBV6-1 with TRBJ2-1; 10 bases match TRBD2. Trimming took 6 bases from V and 8 from J; bases not matched to a gene: 10. This CDR3 contains 15 residues. CDR1 and CDR2 (germline): MNHNS, SASEGT. The CDR3 sequence: CASSLLPSGGDEQFF. For the CDR3, the DNA is TGTGCCAGCAGCTTACTCCCTAGCGGGGGCGATGAGCAGTTCTTC.

This clone was counted between two and nine times. Other nucleotide sequences from this sample produce the same CDR3. This sequence joins TRBV27 and TRBJ2-1; TRBD2 matches at 10 bases. With V trimmed by 5 bases and J by 3 bases, 4 bases remained unmatched. Germline V gene lookup returns CDR1 MNHEY and CDR2 SMNVEV (reference sequence). This CDR3 contains 15 residues. CDR3 sequence: CASSPGTSVYNEQFF. The CDR3, as DNA: TGTGCCAGCAGTCCCGGGACTAGCGTCTACAATGAGCAGTTCTTC.

This chain links TRBV11-2 with TRBJ2-1; the D call may be TRBD1 or TRBD2 (5 bases each). CDR1 is SGHAT, CDR2 FQNNGV, per germline. The CDR3 has 14 amino acids. The ends were cut back, 6 bases at V and 6 bases at J, with 15 bases in the middle. DNA of the CDR3: TGTGCCAGCAGTGAGGGGCGACTGGTCAATGAGCAGTTCTTC. As protein: CASSEGRLVNEQFF.

The rearrangement joins TRBV29-1 to TRBJ2-5; tentative D call: TRBD2 (5 bases). The CDR3 runs 11 residues. Trimming pared 4 bases from V and 3 bases from J, leaving 6 bases between. Germline values: CDR1 SQVTM, CDR2 ANQGSEA. This chain's CDR3 is CSVAGEETQYF. The CDR3 region has the DNA TGCAGCGTTGCCGGGGAAGAGACCCAGTACTTC.

The chain employs TRBV27 and TRBJ1-1; possibly TRBD1 for D (5 bases). With 5 bases removed from V and 4 bases from J, the gap between germline ends came to 17 bases. Germline values: CDR1 MNHEY, CDR2 SMNVEV (reference sequence). The length of the CDR3 is 15 residues. For the CDR3, the DNA is TGTGCCAGCAGTCTCAGGGAGGATGCGGGCACTGAAGCTTTCTTT. Translating gives CASSLREDAGTEAFF.

The rearrangement joins TRBV27 to TRBJ2-1; weak D call: TRBD1 (5 bases). The CDR3 spans 14 residues. V was trimmed by 4 bases and J by 10 bases, leaving 17 bases between them. Germline V lookup: CDR1 MNHEY, CDR2 SMNVEV (reference sequence). CDR3 sequence: CASSSIGGAIEQFF. Here the CDR3 DNA reads TGTGCCAGCAGTTCAATAGGTGGGGCGATCGAGCAGTTCTTC.

This clone was detected only a few times. The V call is TRBV2, the J call TRBJ2-1; D ambiguous. The CDR3 runs 14 residues. Germline V gives CDR1 SNHLY, CDR2 FYNNEI. The V gene lost 11 bases and the J gene lost 10 bases, with 24 bases spanning the gap. The CDR3 DNA follows: TGTGCCCCGGGCTTTGAGAGAGAAGGTAGGGAGCAGTTCTTC. Its translation is CAPGFEREGREQFF.